These 22 T cell receptor beta chains originate from one sample sequenced in a study of Graves' ophthalmopathy and Graves' hyperthyroidism. RNA transcripts yielded amplified TCR beta CDR3 regions. RT-PCR was first run with HTBI primers, then multiplex PCR in a second round. TCRdb processed the multiplex PCR reads anew with MiXCR; each CDR3 protein has one entry. Among around 170,000 distinct CDR3 sequences listed, about 40% were seen once. The specimen was peripheral blood. The source is a woman aged 35 to 49 with Graves' ophthalmopathy.

This clonotype was seen at least ten times. The V and J genes are TRBV27 and TRBJ1-1, with unresolved D. Germline CDR1 is MNHEY and CDR2 is SMNVEV (reference sequence). The CDR3 length is 13 residues. Trimming took off 6 bases at V and 0 bases at J, with 8 bases between the two ends. The CDR3 DNA follows: TGTGCCAGCAGCTCGACGGTGAACACTGAAGCTTTCTTT. Its protein product is CASSSTVNTEAFF.

This clonotype has at least ten counts. The gene calls are TRBV19 and TRBJ1-5; D ambiguous. CDR1 is LNHDA and CDR2 is SQIVND in the germline V gene (reference sequence). The CDR3 loop spans 15 amino acids. Trimming removed 7 bases from V and 0 bases from J, with 13 bases in between. CDR3 bases: TGTGCCAGTAACATTCCAGGATATAGCAATCAGCCCCAGCATTTT. This codes for CASNIPGYSNQPQHF. The whole variable domain, filled in from reference TRBV19 and TRBJ1-5, reads DGGITQSPKYLFRKEGQNVTLSCEQNLNHDAMYWYRQDPGQGLRLIYYSQIVNDFQKGDIAEGYSVSREKKESFPLTVTSAQKNPTAFYLCASNIPGYSNQPQHFGDGTRLSIL.

The chain joins TRBV28 to TRBJ2-5, with D maybe TRBD1 (6 bases). CDR3 length: 14 amino acids. Germline V gene sequence: CDR1 MDHEN, CDR2 SYDVKM. V gave up 6 bases and J gave up 2 bases, with 13 bases separating them. The CDR3 sequence: CASSLRGKQETQYF. The CDR3 nucleotides are TGTGCCAGCAGCTTAAGGGGGAAGCAAGAGACCCAGTACTTC.

This clonotype was seen many times. The rearrangement joins TRBV25-1 to TRBJ2-5, with D perhaps matching TRBD1 (6 bases). V was pared by 6 bases and J by 5 bases, with 16 bases between. Per the germline V gene, CDR1 is MGHDK and CDR2 is SYGVNS. CDR3 length: 14 amino acids. CDR3 sequence: CASRQGGKGETQYF. DNA of the CDR3: TGTGCCAGCAGACAGGGCGGTAAAGGGGAGACCCAGTACTTC.

The V call is TRBV6-1, the J call TRBJ1-2; D not resolved. With 7 bases removed from V and 2 bases from J, the gap between germline ends came to 5 bases. The CDR3 runs to 11 residues. Germline CDR1 and CDR2: MNHNS and SASEGT. The CDR3 coding sequence is TGTGCCAGCACCGCCAACTATGGCTACACCTTC. Encoded protein: CASTANYGYTF.

The rearrangement links TRBV6-1 to TRBJ1-1; D is unclear. Trimming removed 2 bases from V and 5 bases from J, with 6 bases in between. Germline CDR1 and CDR2: MNHNS and SASEGT. This CDR3 is 12 amino acids long. The CDR3 loop is CASSELVTEAFF. The CDR3 DNA reads as TGTGCCAGCAGTGAACTGGTGACTGAAGCTTTCTTT.

This clonotype was seen at least ten times. This chain joins TRBV7-2 and TRBJ1-1; D remains unclear. This CDR3 has 15 residues. Trimming shortened V by 0 bases and J by 0 bases, and 8 bases separated the two germline ends. The germline V gene encodes CDR1 SGHTA and CDR2 FQGNSA. CDR3 protein: CASSLAGRMNTEAFF. CDR3 coding DNA: TGTGCCAGCAGCTTAGCCGGGAGAATGAACACTGAAGCTTTCTTT.

The chain joins TRBV6-1 to TRBJ2-7; no clear D. The CDR3 contains 11 residues. CDR1 is MNHNS and CDR2 is SASEGT in the germline V gene. V was cut by 6 bases and J by 5 bases, with 8 bases left in between. The CDR3 bases are TGTGCCAGCAGAACCCTTAACGAGCAGTACTTC. Translation: CASRTLNEQYF.

The rearrangement links TRBV10-3 to TRBJ2-5; 7 nucleotides agree with TRBD2. The CDR3 runs 13 residues. V was pared by 5 bases and J by 5 bases, with 5 bases of the junction left unmatched. Germline-derived CDR1 and CDR2 are ENHRY and SYGVKD. The CDR3 coding sequence is TGTGCCATCAGTTTGACTAGCTTCGAGACCCAGTACTTC. Protein sequence: CAISLTSFETQYF.

This clonotype was observed a few times. The chain links TRBV12-3 or TRBV12-4 to TRBJ1-1; 8 nucleotides match TRBD1. The CDR3 has 14 amino acids. V lost 1 base to trimming and J lost 3 bases; unmatched junction nucleotides: 1. The CDR3 nucleotides read TGTGCCAGCAGTTTAGGGGACAGGCACACTGAAGCTTTCTTT. It is translated as CASSLGDRHTEAFF.

At least ten counts were recorded for this clonotype. The chain carries TRBV7-3 and TRBJ1-2, with TRBD1 matching 11 bases. The ends lost 0 bases at V and 7 bases at J; junction bases unmatched: 4. There are 15 residues in the CDR3. The germline CDR1 and CDR2 sequences are SGHTA and FQGTGA. CDR3 nucleotides: TGTGCCAGCAGCTTAACAGGACAGGGGGCGAGTGGCTACACCTTC. Its protein is CASSLTGQGASGYTF.

This clonotype was observed once. This chain links TRBV28 with TRBJ1-2; TRBD1 aligns across 7 bases. The CDR3 contains 17 residues. V dropped 2 bases and J dropped 3; count of bases not matched to a gene: 12. From germline, CDR1 is MDHEN and CDR2 SYDVKM. CDR3 nucleotides: TGTGCCAGCAGTTTACGGCATGGGACCAGGGGGGACTATGGCTACACCTTC. Translating gives CASSLRHGTRGDYGYTF.

In its sample, this clonotype was seen many times. This chain links TRBV19 with TRBJ1-1; D not resolved. In germline, CDR1 is LNHDA, CDR2 SQIVND (reference sequence). V was trimmed by 4 bases and J by 0 bases, leaving 9 bases between them. The CDR3 is 14 amino acids. CDR3 nucleotides: TGTGCCAGTAGTAAGAACAGCCTGAACACTGAAGCTTTCTTT. As protein: CASSKNSLNTEAFF.

This chain joins TRBV11-2 and TRBJ2-5; D might be TRBD2 (6 bases). The CDR3 runs 15 residues. The germline CDR1 and CDR2 sequences are SGHAT and FQNNGV. V was shortened by 5 bases and J by 2 bases, with 15 bases between the two germline ends. The CDR3 is CASSLGTAHQETQYF. DNA for the CDR3: TGTGCCAGCAGCCTAGGGACTGCCCATCAAGAGACCCAGTACTTC.

In nucleotides, the CDR3 is TGTGCCAGTCACCCGGCGACAGGGAGGTCCGGGGAGCTGTTTTTT. Translation gives CASHPATGRSGELFF. The V and J genes are TRBV6-1 and TRBJ2-2, with D maybe TRBD1 (7 bases). CDR3 size: 15 residues. Germline loops: CDR1 MNHNS, CDR2 SASEGT. V was trimmed by 9 bases and J by 6 bases, leaving 20 bases between them.

This clonotype was detected many times. V gene TRBV27 combines with J gene TRBJ1-1; D might be TRBD1 (5 bases). CDR1 and CDR2 (germline): MNHEY, SMNVEV (reference sequence). CDR3 length: 16 amino acids. V dropped 1 base and J dropped 5 bases, with 17 bases sitting between them. The chain's CDR3 is CASSLFPGTRFTEAFF. For the CDR3, the DNA is TGTGCCAGCAGTTTATTTCCAGGGACTAGGTTTACTGAAGCTTTCTTT.

This clonotype has ten or more counts. This chain joins TRBV30 and TRBJ1-1; D is ambiguous. Germline CDR1 and CDR2: GTSNPN and SVGIG (reference sequence). The CDR3 sequence is 12 residues long. The V gene lost 5 bases and the J gene lost 5 bases, with 12 bases spanning the gap. CDR3 DNA sequence: TGTGCCTGGGATGGGAGGCGGACTGAAGCTTTCTTT. It specifies CAWDGRRTEAFF.

This clonotype was seen many times. The chain is built from TRBV19 and TRBJ1-5; D may be TRBD1 (5 bases). V was cut by 7 bases and J by 3 bases, with 16 bases left in between. The CDR3 extends over 15 amino acids. CDR1 LNHDA and CDR2 SQIVND come from the germline V gene (reference sequence). CDR3 bases: TGTGCCAGTACGGGCAGGGAAGATCTCAATCAGCCCCAGCATTTT. It codes for CASTGREDLNQPQHF.

The chain carries TRBV15 and TRBJ1-5, with TRBD1 identical over 9 bases. The CDR3 has 17 amino acids. The V gene's germline CDR1 is LNHNV and CDR2 YYDKDF (reference sequence). The V gene end was trimmed by 0 bases and the J gene end by 4 bases; junction bases not matched to a gene: 7. The CDR3 DNA reads TGTGCCACCAGCAGAGATTTAGGGACAGGGAAAAATCAGCCCCAGCATTTT. This encodes CATSRDLGTGKNQPQHF.

This chain joins TRBV6-1 and TRBJ1-5; tentatively, D is TRBD1 (6 bases). This CDR3 region has 15 residues. The V gene lost 6 bases and the J gene lost 0 bases, with 12 bases spanning the gap. Looked up from germline, CDR1 is MNHNS and CDR2 is SASEGT. CDR3 protein: CASSGGTSSNQPQHF. For the CDR3, the DNA is TGTGCCAGCAGCGGGGGCACGAGTAGCAATCAGCCCCAGCATTTT.

The chain carries TRBV6-2 or TRBV6-3 and TRBJ2-7; no clear D gene. Trimming shortened V by 4 bases and J by 5 bases, and 6 bases separated the two germline ends. There are 11 residues in the CDR3. Germline-derived CDR1 and CDR2 are MNHEY and SVGEGT. CDR3 protein: CASSSYNEQYF. The CDR3 DNA is TGTGCCAGCAGTTCGTATAACGAGCAGTACTTC.

This clonotype showed up many times. The V gene is TRBV2, the J gene TRBJ1-5, with TRBD1 identical over 7 bases. The germline V gene has CDR1 SNHLY and CDR2 FYNNEI. CDR3 size: 15 residues. V shed 6 bases and J 0 bases; nucleotides not matched to a gene: 5. The CDR3 coding sequence is TGTGCCAGCAGCGGACAGGAGAATAGCAATCAGCCCCAGCATTTT. This sequence encodes CASSGQENSNQPQHF.